The 7 T cell receptor beta chains below all came from one sample that was sequenced in a study of a mutant IDH1 vaccine in newly diagnosed glioma. What these receptors recognize is not known. Libraries were prepared by immunoSEQ multiplex PCR; TCRdb keeps only in-frame clonotypes and omits some of them. The sample has 56,000 or so clones, less than 80% seen once; the top ten hold 5.3%. Specified time point: week 47, end of study. In the vaccine, a single dose held 300 ug of the mutant IDH1 20-mer peptide, along with topical imiquimod. The sample was PBMCs, taken from a glioma patient whose treatment included an IDH1 peptide vaccine. The source of these receptors is a man aged 50 to 60 with glioma.

The gene calls are TRBV4-1 and TRBJ1-1; D is unresolved. This CDR3 spans 12 amino acids. Trimming removed 2 bases from V and 2 bases from J, with 3 bases in between. Germline V gives CDR1 MGHRA, CDR2 YSYEKL. Here the CDR3 reads CASSQPNTEAFF. CDR3 coding DNA: TGCGCCAGCAGCCAACCCAACACTGAAGCTTTCTTT.

This chain links TRBV2 with TRBJ1-1; D is ambiguous. The V end was cut by 8 bases, the J end by 0 bases, with 4 bases between. This CDR3 contains 11 residues. Germline assignment: CDR1 SNHLY and CDR2 FYNNEI. CDR3: CASGMNTEAFF. The CDR3 DNA reads TGTGCCAGCGGGATGAACACTGAAGCTTTCTTT.

The rearrangement links TRBV7-2 to TRBJ2-1; D tentatively fits TRBD1 or TRBD2 (5 bases each). With 7 bases removed from V and 0 bases from J, the gap between germline ends came to 16 bases. The CDR3 is 16 residues long. In germline, CDR1 is SGHTA, CDR2 FQGNSA. The CDR3 region is CASILQAGSSYNEQFF. The CDR3 DNA sequence: TGTGCCAGCATACTACAGGCAGGGAGCTCCTACAATGAGCAGTTCTTC.

The chain couples TRBV10-3 to TRBJ2-7, with D perhaps being TRBD1 or TRBD2 (5 bases each). Trimming took off 11 bases at V and 2 bases at J, with 19 bases between the two ends. CDR1 ENHRY and CDR2 SYGVKD come from the germline V gene. There are 14 residues in the CDR3. The CDR3 sequence: CALSTGTDPYEQYF. The CDR3 DNA follows: TGTGCCTTATCAACCGGGACGGACCCCTACGAGCAGTACTTC.

The J gene is TRBJ2-3, the V gene TRBV29-1; D is ambiguous. Germline V gene sequence: CDR1 SQVTM, CDR2 ANQGSEA. V lost 3 bases and J lost 3, with 7 bases in between. CDR3 length equals 12 residues. The CDR3 bases are TGCAGCGTTGAGGATCAAACAGATACGCAGTATTTT. Protein sequence: CSVEDQTDTQYF.

This chain links TRBV5-1 with TRBJ2-3; D ambiguous. The CDR3 consists of 14 residues. Trimming took off 1 base at V and 2 bases at J, with 8 bases between the two ends. Germline CDR1 is SGHRS and CDR2 is YFSETQ. The CDR3 nucleotides read TGCGCCAGCAGCTTGCGGGTCCACACAGATACGCAGTATTTT. This sequence encodes CASSLRVHTDTQYF.

The gene calls are TRBV5-5 and TRBJ1-4; no reliable D call. The CDR3 consists of 15 residues. Trimming removed 4 bases from V and 5 bases from J, with 15 bases in between. Germline CDR1 reads SGHKS; CDR2 reads YYEKEE (reference sequence). The CDR3 reads CASSADSLPNEKLFF. Written as DNA, the CDR3 is TGTGCCAGCAGCGCCGACTCCTTGCCAAATGAAAAACTGTTTTTT.